The clone carrying this T cell receptor (beta chain) was detected once. The target antigen is unknown. The data derive from a study of T-cell memory formation after mild COVID-19. Study summary: Largely, the TCR clusters proved donor specific.

The TCR alpha and TCR beta cDNA libraries, bearing sample barcodes and UMIs, were generated by 5'RACE using constant-segment primers. TCRdb re-analysed the 5' RACE reads in MiXCR, keeping a single row per CDR3 protein. The sample carries just over 300,000 distinct CDR3 sequences, less than 20% recorded once. General study results and limits: Pre-infection memory carried some responding clones, suggesting that cross-reactive memory joined.

Deletions cut 3 bases from V and 4 bases from J, with 12 bases between. The CDR3 consists of 14 residues. Sequencing used PBMCs or a T cell subset sorted from them (not recorded which). The receptor's source is a man younger than 35 who had mild COVID-19 (a few samples of this study predate the infection). Cell type and time point are not known. V and J are TRBV12-3 or TRBV12-4 and TRBJ1-1; D may be TRBD1 (5 bases). The CDR3 region is CASSFGSGGTEAFF. As DNA, the CDR3 is TGTGCCAGCAGTTTCGGCTCGGGGGGCACTGAAGCTTTCTTT.